The 31 T cell receptor beta chains below all came from one sample that was sequenced in a study of blood T cell repertoires in COVID-19. Libraries were prepared by immunoSEQ multiplex PCR; TCRdb keeps only in-frame clonotypes and omits some of them. The sample has about 250,000 clones; around nine tenths are singletons. Sequenced sample: peripheral blood. These receptors all stem from a man of 80 years or more with acute or convalescent COVID-19.

V and J are TRBV20-1 and TRBJ1-2, with TRBD1 as a possible D gene (6 bases). Trimming took 3 bases from V and 2 from J, leaving 10 bases between them. CDR3 length equals 13 residues. Germline values: CDR1 DFQATT, CDR2 SNEGSKA (reference sequence). CDR3 sequence reads: CSASLDRNYGYTF. For the CDR3, the DNA is TGCAGTGCTAGTCTCGACAGGAACTATGGCTACACCTTC.

This clone has only a few counts. This chain connects TRBV5-1 to TRBJ2-1; 12 nucleotides agree with TRBD2. Trimming at V came to 2 bases and at J to 8 bases, leaving 14 bases not matched to a gene. The CDR3 consists of 18 residues. Germline V gives CDR1 SGHRS, CDR2 YFSETQ. The DNA for the CDR3 is TGCGCCAGCAGCTTAGGACCCGTGACTAGCGGGAGTTCGGATGAGCAGTTCTTC. Amino acid sequence: CASSLGPVTSGSSDEQFF. Using reference TRBV5-1 and TRBJ2-1 for the parts outside the CDR3, the full variable domain is KAGVTQTPRYLIKTRGQQVTLSCSPISGHRSVSWYQQTPGQGLQFLFEYFSETQRNKGNFPGRFSGRQFSNSRSEMNVSTLELGDSALYLCASSLGPVTSGSSDEQFFGPGTRLTVL.

The rearrangement uses TRBV7-9 and TRBJ2-5; 7 bases are a match to TRBD2. Germline CDR1 and CDR2: SEHNR and FQNEAQ (reference sequence). V lost 8 bases, J lost 3 bases, and 6 bases stayed unmatched. The CDR3 covers 13 residues. DNA of the CDR3: TGTGCCAGCGGGGGGGTAACCAAAGAGACCCAGTACTTC. Its protein is CASGGVTKETQYF.

The chain has TRBV6-2 or TRBV6-3 and TRBJ1-1; weak D call: TRBD1 (5 bases). Germline V CDR1 and CDR2: MNHEY, SVGEGT. Between the trimmed V and J ends, which lost 2 bases and 2 bases, there was a span of 9 bases. The CDR3 is 14 amino acids. This CDR3 reads CASSYVRANTEAFF. CDR3 nucleotides: TGTGCCAGCAGTTACGTCAGGGCCAACACTGAAGCTTTCTTT.

V usage is TRBV4-3 and J usage is TRBJ1-2, with D perhaps matching TRBD1 (5 bases). CDR3 length: 14 residues. V lost 0 bases and J lost 6, with 11 bases in between. In germline, CDR1 is LGHNA, CDR2 YSLEER. The CDR3 loop reads CASSQDPGIHGYTF. The CDR3 region has the DNA TGCGCCAGCAGCCAAGATCCAGGGATCCATGGCTACACCTTC.

CDR3 protein: CASSYSAIRGEQYF. In nucleotides, the CDR3 is TGTGCCAGCAGTTACTCCGCTATCCGGGGGGAGCAGTACTTC. The genes are TRBV6-2 or TRBV6-3 and TRBJ2-7, with a possible D match to TRBD2 (6 bases). The CDR3 runs 14 residues. From germline, CDR1 is MNHEY and CDR2 SVGEGT. V shed 0 bases and J shed 7 bases, with 13 bases lying between them.

The chain uses TRBV5-1 and TRBJ1-3, with a possible D match to TRBD1 (6 bases). Germline loops: CDR1 SGHRS, CDR2 YFSETQ. This CDR3 has 15 amino acids. V was cut by 3 bases and J by 4 bases, with 14 bases left in between. The CDR3 DNA sequence: TGCGCCAGCAGCTATTCGACAGGCTCCGGAAACACCATATATTTT. Residues: CASSYSTGSGNTIYF.

The V gene is TRBV18, the J gene TRBJ2-7; the D is unclear. The CDR3 runs 13 residues. Germline CDR1 and CDR2: KGHSH and LQKENI. Trimming removed 5 bases at V and 3 bases at J, with 11 bases between. The CDR3 is CASSGQAIYEQYF. The CDR3 DNA is TGTGCCAGCTCAGGGCAGGCCATCTACGAGCAGTACTTC. The full variable domain, in which reference TRBV18 and TRBJ2-7 provide the parts outside the CDR3, is NAGVMQNPRHLVRRRGQEARLRCSPMKGHSHVYWYRQLPEEGLKFMVYLQKENIIDESGMPKERFSAEFPKEGPSILRIQQVVRGDSAAYFCASSGQAIYEQYFGPGTRLTVT.

CDR3 protein: CASSLSGLADTYEQYF. CDR3 bases: TGTGCCAGCAGCCTTAGTGGACTAGCGGATACCTACGAGCAGTACTTC. The rearrangement joins TRBV13 to TRBJ2-7; 10 bases align to TRBD2. The CDR3 has 16 residues. Trimming at V came to 5 bases and at J to 2 bases, leaving 9 bases not matched to a gene. The germline V gene has CDR1 PRHDT and CDR2 FYEKMQ (reference sequence).

This chain's CDR3 is CASSSGQPEAFF. The DNA for the CDR3 is TGTGCCAGCAGTTCTGGACAGCCTGAAGCTTTCTTT. This chain links TRBV6-6 with TRBJ1-1; D possibly corresponds to TRBD1 (6 bases). This CDR3 comprises 12 residues. Trimming pared 4 bases from V and 6 bases from J, leaving 9 bases between. CDR1 and CDR2 from the germline V gene are MNHNY and SVGAGI (reference sequence).

The genes are TRBV11-3 and TRBJ2-1, with a possible D match to TRBD1 (6 bases). Germline V gene data show CDR1 as SGHNT and CDR2 as YENEEA. CDR3 size: 12 residues. Trimming removed 4 bases from V and 8 bases from J, with 9 bases in between. The DNA for the CDR3 is TGTGCCAGCAGCTCGACAGGCTATGAGCAGTTCTTC. Encoded protein: CASSSTGYEQFF. Full variable domain (rest looked up from reference TRBV11-3 and TRBJ2-1): EAGVVQSPRYKIIEKKQPVAFWCNPISGHNTLYWYLQNLGQGPELLIRYENEEAVDDSQLPKDRFSAERLKGVDSTLKIQPAELGDSAVYLCASSSTGYEQFFGPGTRLTVL.

The V and J genes are TRBV3-1 (or the pseudogene TRBV3-2) and TRBJ2-1; 7 nucleotides match TRBD2. Germline V gene sequence: CDR1 LGHDT, CDR2 YNNKEL (reference sequence). The CDR3 is 15 amino acids. V was pared by 6 bases and J by 5 bases, with 10 bases of the junction left unmatched. The CDR3 region is CASRLLGRENNEQFF. CDR3 DNA: TGTGCCAGCAGGCTCCTAGGGCGGGAGAACAATGAGCAGTTCTTC.

The V call is TRBV5-1, the J call TRBJ2-2; no firm D call. V was shortened by 0 bases and J by 0 bases, with 6 bases between the two germline ends. There are 15 residues in the CDR3. Germline V gene sequence: CDR1 SGHRS, CDR2 YFSETQ. CDR3 amino acids: CASSLAGSNTGELFF. For the CDR3, the DNA is TGCGCCAGCAGCTTGGCTGGCTCGAACACCGGGGAGCTGTTTTTT.

The chain carries TRBV6-6 and TRBJ2-7; TRBD1 might be the D (6 bases). Per the germline V gene, CDR1 is MNHNY and CDR2 is SVGAGI (reference sequence). Trimming removed 6 bases from V and 6 bases from J, with 9 bases in between. The CDR3 is 11 residues long. DNA of the CDR3: TGTGCCAGCAGCCACAGGGTCGAGCAGTACTTC. It yields the protein CASSHRVEQYF.

The CDR3 spells CASSRKQAFSYNSPLHF. The CDR3 nucleotides are TGCGCCAGCAGCCGGAAACAGGCGTTCTCCTATAATTCACCCCTCCACTTT. The chain employs TRBV4-3 and TRBJ1-6, with D perhaps TRBD1 (5 bases). Per germline, CDR1 LGHNA and CDR2 YSLEER. The CDR3 is made up of 17 amino acids. Trimming left V 4 bases short and J 0 bases short, with 13 bases between.

The chain combines TRBV7-2 with TRBJ1-1; 7 bases fit TRBD1. Germline lookup yields CDR1 SGHTA and CDR2 FQGNSA. Trimming removed 2 bases from V and 4 bases from J; junction bases left unmatched: 7. The CDR3 loop spans 15 amino acids. The CDR3 spells CASSLTSGQTTEAFF. CDR3 coding DNA: TGTGCCAGCAGCTTAACCTCGGGACAGACCACTGAAGCTTTCTTT.

This rearrangement joins TRBV6-6 to TRBJ2-1; maybe TRBD1 (6 bases). V was pared by 7 bases and J by 0 bases, with 13 bases between. This CDR3 contains 15 residues. CDR1 and CDR2 from the germline V gene are MNHNY and SVGAGI (reference sequence). CDR3 nucleotides: TGTGCCAGCACCCCAGGGGCGGCCTCCTACAATGAGCAGTTCTTC. This gives the protein CASTPGAASYNEQFF.

The CDR3 bases are TGTGCCAGCAGCCCGAGGGGGCGGGGCGGAGGAGATACGCAGTATTTT. Protein sequence: CASSPRGRGGGDTQYF. The V call is TRBV7-6, the J call TRBJ2-3; perhaps TRBD1 as D (7 bases). V was cut by 5 bases and J by 5 bases, with 20 bases left in between. Germline loops: CDR1 SGHVS, CDR2 FNYEAQ. The CDR3 is made up of 16 amino acids.

The gene calls are TRBV11-2 and TRBJ2-3; no reliable D call. From germline, CDR1 is SGHAT and CDR2 FQNNGV. This CDR3 is built from 16 residues. Trimming pared 5 bases from V and 2 bases from J, leaving 17 bases between. CDR3: CASSPLALSSTDTQYF. The CDR3, as DNA: TGTGCCAGCAGCCCCCTGGCCCTTTCGTCCACAGATACGCAGTATTTT.

The chain uses TRBV4-1 and TRBJ2-1, with TRBD1 identical over 8 bases. V shed 1 base and J 5 bases; nucleotides not matched to a gene: 10. Germline V gives CDR1 MGHRA, CDR2 YSYEKL. The CDR3 runs 17 residues. DNA of the CDR3: TGCGCCAGCAGCCAAGTAGCAGGGGGCTATATCCACAATGAGCAGTTCTTC. Its translation is CASSQVAGGYIHNEQFF.

This clone was seen a few times. The junction shows a germline mismatch at one end, possibly a read error. The V call is TRBV5-8, the J call TRBJ2-7, with 7 nucleotides matching TRBD2. Germline V CDR1 and CDR2: SGHTS, YDEGEE. This CDR3 is built from 11 residues. This CDR3 reads CASSLSLAAFF. The CDR3 DNA sequence: TGTGCCAGCAGCTTGTCCCTAGCGGCTTTCTTC.

The rearrangement joins TRBV5-5 to TRBJ2-7; TRBD2 agrees at 9 bases. In germline, CDR1 is SGHKS, CDR2 YYEKEE (reference sequence). The J segment lost 0 bases and the V segment lost 0 bases, leaving 4 bases of the junction unmatched. The CDR3 contains 16 residues. CDR3 in DNA: TGTGCCAGCAGCTTGGGGGCTAGCGGGAACTCCTACGAGCAGTACTTC. It is translated as CASSLGASGNSYEQYF.

This chain connects TRBV6-6 to TRBJ2-7, with 8 bases aligning to TRBD1. V trimming: 2 bases; J trimming: 3 bases; junction bases outside the gene matches: 6. CDR1 and CDR2 (germline): MNHNY, SVGAGI (reference sequence). This CDR3 has 15 residues. CDR3 in DNA: TGTGCCAGCAGTTACCCGGGACAGGAAAACTACGAGCAGTACTTC. Protein sequence: CASSYPGQENYEQYF.

This sequence joins TRBV6-6 and TRBJ1-1, with D possibly TRBD1 on 5 matching bases. The V gene lost 2 bases and the J gene lost 1 base, with 8 bases spanning the gap. In germline, CDR1 is MNHNY, CDR2 SVGAGI (reference sequence). The CDR3 has 14 amino acids. Here the CDR3 DNA reads TGTGCCAGCAGTTACCCCCAGGGGAACACTGAAGCTTTCTTT. As protein: CASSYPQGNTEAFF.

J is TRBJ2-3 and V is TRBV6-2 or TRBV6-3, with D maybe TRBD2 (5 bases). CDR3 length equals 14 residues. CDR1 MNHEY and CDR2 SVGEGT come from the germline V gene. The V end was cut by 2 bases, the J end by 1 base, with 7 bases between. The CDR3 DNA follows: TGTGCCAGCAGTTACAACGGGGGCACAGATACGCAGTATTTT. Translation: CASSYNGGTDTQYF.

This chain uses TRBV2 with TRBJ2-4; D gene uncertain. Germline V lookup: CDR1 SNHLY, CDR2 FYNNEI. This CDR3 has 14 residues. V was pared by 3 bases and J by 10 bases, with 16 bases between. CDR3 nucleotide sequence: TGTGCCAGCAGTGAGACAATCTTAAGCCCAATTCAGTACTTC. Its protein is CASSETILSPIQYF.

The genes are TRBV27 and TRBJ1-5; D ambiguous. Germline CDR1 MNHEY, CDR2 SMNVEV (reference sequence). The V end was cut by 0 bases, the J end by 7 bases, with 10 bases between. This CDR3 is 14 amino acids long. In nucleotides, the CDR3 is TGTGCCAGCAGTTTATCTTACGGGGTCCAGCCCCAGCATTTT. Protein sequence: CASSLSYGVQPQHF.

The chain has TRBV6-5 and TRBJ1-2, with D perhaps matching TRBD1 (5 bases). The CDR3 sequence is 13 residues long. V was clipped by 5 bases and J by 3 bases, with 10 bases between them. The germline V gene encodes CDR1 MNHEY and CDR2 SVGAGI. The CDR3 is CASSLTGYYGYTF. CDR3 sequence (DNA): TGTGCCAGCAGTCTTACAGGATACTATGGCTACACCTTC.

The chain links TRBV19 to TRBJ2-5; D perhaps matches TRBD1 (5 bases). V was trimmed by 2 bases and J by 1 base, leaving 11 bases between them. This CDR3 contains 15 residues. Germline-derived CDR1 and CDR2 are LNHDA and SQIVND (reference sequence). CDR3 sequence: CASSIQKGVQETQYF. Written as DNA, the CDR3 is TGTGCCAGTAGTATACAGAAAGGGGTCCAAGAGACCCAGTACTTC. Full variable domain (outside the CDR3, taken from reference TRBV19 and TRBJ2-5): DGGITQSPKYLFRKEGQNVTLSCEQNLNHDAMYWYRQDPGQGLRLIYYSQIVNDFQKGDIAEGYSVSREKKESFPLTVTSAQKNPTAFYLCASSIQKGVQETQYFGPGTRLLVL.

This chain connects TRBV19 to TRBJ2-1, with D unclear. V gave up 3 bases and J gave up 4 bases, with 7 bases separating them. The germline V gene encodes CDR1 LNHDA and CDR2 SQIVND (reference sequence). The CDR3 is 13 amino acids. The CDR3, as DNA: TGTGCCAGTAGTATTTCCCTTTACAATGAGCAGTTCTTC. Protein: CASSISLYNEQFF.

V gene TRBV10-3 combines with J gene TRBJ1-5; 8 nucleotides agree with TRBD1. The length of the CDR3 is 13 residues. With V trimmed by 7 bases and J by 5 bases, 4 bases remained unmatched. Germline V lookup: CDR1 ENHRY, CDR2 SYGVKD. The CDR3 nucleotides read TGTGCCATCAATGACAGGGGAGATCAGCCCCAGCATTTT. It is translated as CAINDRGDQPQHF.